This T cell receptor (beta chain) was profiled in a study of cytomegalovirus exposure and HLA in healthy donors. Overall study: Previous work identified roughly 120 million unique TCR beta sequences from 150 million to 200 million T cells. Findings and limits, study-wide: The study put 150 or so TCR beta chains on its list as cytomegalovirus-associated. Rarity marked most TCR sequences, yet some public TCRs occurred in many donors.

With V trimmed by 5 bases and J by 8 bases, 4 bases remained unmatched. CDR3 length: 13 amino acids. From germline, CDR1 is WSHSY and CDR2 SAAADI. In the case of this clone: Its cognate antigen is unknown.

Vbeta (60) and Jbeta (13) primers were used in the PCR. TCRdb's copy holds only in-frame clones and misses some; the assay was immunoSEQ multiplex PCR. There are 190,000 or so clones in the sample; about four fifths occur only once, and roughly 0.095% lies in the top ten. The donors were healthy bone marrow donors. The rearrangement joins TRBV10-2 to TRBJ1-2; 11 positions agree with TRBD1. Sequencing input: PBMCs. This sequence originates from a boy between 2 and 15 years old in good health and CMV-seronegative. CDR3 region: CASSRDRGSGYTF. The CDR3 DNA reads as TGCGCCAGCAGTCGGGACAGGGGGAGCGGCTACACCTTC.